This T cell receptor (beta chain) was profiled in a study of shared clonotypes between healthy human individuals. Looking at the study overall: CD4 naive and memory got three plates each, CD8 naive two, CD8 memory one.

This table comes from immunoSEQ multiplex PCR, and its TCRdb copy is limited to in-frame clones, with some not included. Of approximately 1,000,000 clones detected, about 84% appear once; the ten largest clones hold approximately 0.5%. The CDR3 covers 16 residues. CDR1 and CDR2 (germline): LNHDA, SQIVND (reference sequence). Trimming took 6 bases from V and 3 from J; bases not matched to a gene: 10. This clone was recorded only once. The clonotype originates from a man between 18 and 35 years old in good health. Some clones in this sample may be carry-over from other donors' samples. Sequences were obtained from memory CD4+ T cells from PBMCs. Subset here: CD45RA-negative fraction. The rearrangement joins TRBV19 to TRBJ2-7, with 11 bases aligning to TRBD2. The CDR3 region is CASSGTSGSNYYEQYF. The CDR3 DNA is TGTGCCAGTAGCGGGACTAGCGGAAGTAATTACTACGAGCAGTACTTC.